This TCR beta chain was profiled in a study of T cell repertoires in cytomegalovirus infection. TCRdb reprocessed the reads via MiXCR and lists one record per CDR3 protein. This sample has some 920,000 distinct CDR3 sequences; around 30% occur once, and the top ten carry around 15%. The CDR3 has 15 amino acids. V shed 3 bases and J 6 bases; nucleotides not matched to a gene: 8. Germline CDR1 MNHNS, CDR2 SASEGT. The sample holds one count of this clonotype. The antigen remains unidentified. Source: cultured CD8+ T cells from PBMCs, taken from culture after CMV antigen stimulation. The TCR originated in a human donor in good health (CMV status not recorded). Some clones in this sample may be carry-over from other donors' samples. J is TRBJ1-1 and V is TRBV6-1; 9 bases are shared with TRBD1. In DNA, the CDR3 is TGTGCCAGCAGTGAGTGGGACAGGGAAGAGGCTGAAGCTTTCTTT. It encodes CASSEWDREEAEAFF.